This T cell receptor (beta chain) came from a study of blood T cell repertoires in COVID-19. Across the whole study: COVID-19 samples collected from the United States, Italy and Spain covered acute and convalescent phases.

Only in-frame clones appear in the TCRdb table, and some are missing; sequencing was by immunoSEQ multiplex PCR. The table records around 260,000 clones, around 82% of them present only once. Trimming stripped 0 bases from V and 2 bases from J, with 8 bases between. Germline loops: CDR1 LGHDT, CDR2 YNNKEL (reference sequence). The CDR3 runs 15 residues. Recruited during active infection, patients (from Seattle) were subsequently followed longitudinally. The specimen sequenced was peripheral blood. The chain links TRBV3-1 (or the pseudogene TRBV3-2) to TRBJ2-1; TRBD1 might be the D (6 bases). This TCR derives from a person aged 65-85 years with COVID-19, enrolled during active disease. The CDR3 DNA sequence: TGTGCCAGCAGCCAAGAAAGGGGGACCTACAATGAGCAGTTCTTC. This translates into CASSQERGTYNEQFF.